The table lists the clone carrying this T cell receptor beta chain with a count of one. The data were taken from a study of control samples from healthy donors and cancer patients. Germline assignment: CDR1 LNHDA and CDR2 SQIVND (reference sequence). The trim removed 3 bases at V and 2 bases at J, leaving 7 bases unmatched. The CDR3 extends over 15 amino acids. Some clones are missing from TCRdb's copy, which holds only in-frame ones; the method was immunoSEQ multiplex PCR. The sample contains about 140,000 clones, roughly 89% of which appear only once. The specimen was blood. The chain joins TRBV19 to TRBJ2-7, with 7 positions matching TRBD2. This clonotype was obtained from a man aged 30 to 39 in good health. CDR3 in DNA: TGTGCCAGTAGTATTTCTGCAGGGAGGGCCTACGAGCAGTACTTC. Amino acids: CASSISAGRAYEQYF.